These T cell receptor beta chains were read from a single sample in a study of blood T cell repertoires in COVID-19. This table comes from immunoSEQ multiplex PCR, and its TCRdb copy is limited to in-frame clones, with some not included. The table lists about 53,000 clones, about nine tenths of them singletons. The sample taken for sequencing was peripheral blood. The receptors stem from a man older than 75 with acute or convalescent COVID-19. The CDR3 runs from the conserved cysteine through the conserved F or W. D genes are given only for firm matches. Size is stated for part of the rows, as once, few or many counts, or as a class when the clone is expanded.

j_gene: TRBJ1-4
d_gene: TRBD1
v_gene: TRBV2
abundance: once
CDR3aa: CASRRQGVNEKLFF
CDR3nt: TGTGCCAGCAGGAGACAGGGGGTGAATGAAAAACTGTTTTTT

j_gene: TRBJ1-6
d_gene: .
v_gene: TRBV6-2/TRBV6-3
abundance: .
CDR3aa: CASSYFGNSPLHF
CDR3nt: TGTGCCAGCAGTTACTTCGGTAATTCACCCCTCCACTTT

j_gene: TRBJ1-2
d_gene: TRBD1
v_gene: TRBV2
abundance: .
CDR3aa: CASSYQTGQDYGYTF
CDR3nt: TGTGCCAGCAGCTATCAGACAGGGCAGGACTATGGCTACACCTTC

j_gene: TRBJ2-5
d_gene: .
v_gene: TRBV4-2
abundance: .
CDR3aa: CASSQDRGGPQETQYF
CDR3nt: TGTGCCAGCAGCCAAGATCGAGGGGGTCCCCAAGAGACCCAGTACTTC

j_gene: TRBJ2-7
d_gene: .
v_gene: TRBV2
abundance: .
CDR3aa: CASNRQDFYEQYF
CDR3nt: TGTGCCAGCAACCGACAGGATTTCTACGAGCAGTACTTC

j_gene: TRBJ2-3
d_gene: TRBD2
v_gene: TRBV6-5
abundance: .
CDR3aa: CASSSLAGGLTDTQYF
CDR3nt: TGTGCCAGCAGTTCGTTAGCGGGGGGACTCACAGATACGCAGTATTTT

j_gene: TRBJ1-1
d_gene: TRBD1
v_gene: TRBV12-5
abundance: .
CDR3aa: CASGLSQGMNTEAFF
CDR3nt: TGTGCTAGTGGTTTGTCACAGGGGATGAACACTGAAGCTTTCTTT

j_gene: TRBJ2-3
d_gene: .
v_gene: TRBV12-3/TRBV12-4
abundance: .
CDR3aa: CASSFGRATQYF
CDR3nt: TGTGCCAGCAGTTTCGGCAGGGCAACGCAGTATTTT

j_gene: TRBJ1-5
d_gene: .
v_gene: TRBV7-6
abundance: .
CDR3aa: CASSLQGDQPQHF
CDR3nt: TGTGCCAGCAGCTTACAAGGGGATCAGCCCCAGCATTTT

j_gene: TRBJ2-7
d_gene: .
v_gene: TRBV5-8
abundance: .
CDR3aa: CASSFGLSHGYEQYF
CDR3nt: TGTGCCAGCAGCTTCGGACTCTCCCATGGGTACGAGCAGTACTTC

j_gene: TRBJ2-1
d_gene: TRBD2
v_gene: TRBV5-1
abundance: .
CDR3aa: CASSFGLVTSYNEQFF
CDR3nt: TGCGCCAGCAGCTTTGGACTAGTAACCTCCTACAATGAGCAGTTCTTC

j_gene: TRBJ2-5
d_gene: TRBD1
v_gene: TRBV9
abundance: .
CDR3aa: CASSVGGQGATQETQYF
CDR3nt: TGTGCCAGCAGCGTAGGAGGGCAGGGGGCGACCCAAGAGACCCAGTACTTC

j_gene: TRBJ2-7
d_gene: TRBD1
v_gene: TRBV29-1
abundance: .
CDR3aa: CSVEGQGAYEQYF
CDR3nt: TGCAGCGTTGAAGGACAGGGGGCCTACGAGCAGTACTTC

j_gene: TRBJ1-2
d_gene: TRBD1
v_gene: TRBV3-1/TRBV3-2
abundance: .
CDR3aa: CASTRRGQGEVGYTF
CDR3nt: TGTGCCAGCACCCGGCGGGGACAGGGGGAAGTGGGCTACACCTTC

j_gene: TRBJ2-1
d_gene: .
v_gene: TRBV7-3
abundance: few
CDR3aa: CASSLSGGYNEQFF
CDR3nt: TGTGCCAGCAGCTTAAGTGGGGGGTACAATGAGCAGTTCTTC

j_gene: TRBJ2-1
d_gene: .
v_gene: TRBV6-5
abundance: once
CDR3aa: CASSYSWRGLGNEQFF
CDR3nt: TGTGCCAGCAGTTACTCTTGGAGGGGGCTAGGAAATGAGCAGTTCTTC

j_gene: TRBJ1-1
d_gene: .
v_gene: TRBV7-8
abundance: .
CDR3aa: CASSLDRAGNTEAFF
CDR3nt: TGTGCCAGCAGCTTAGATCGTGCCGGGAACACTGAAGCTTTCTTT

j_gene: TRBJ2-1
d_gene: .
v_gene: TRBV2
abundance: .
CDR3aa: CASGGRTVPIHNEQFF
CDR3nt: TGTGCCAGCGGCGGAAGGACAGTTCCCATACACAATGAGCAGTTCTTC

j_gene: TRBJ1-1
d_gene: TRBD1
v_gene: TRBV5-6
abundance: .
CDR3aa: CASSLVGTVSNTEAFF
CDR3nt: TGTGCCAGCAGCTTGGTAGGGACAGTCTCGAACACTGAAGCTTTCTTT

j_gene: TRBJ1-1
d_gene: .
v_gene: TRBV7-9
abundance: .
CDR3aa: CASSLLDEAFF
CDR3nt: TGTGCCAGCAGCTTATTAGATGAAGCTTTCTTT

j_gene: TRBJ2-1
d_gene: TRBD2
v_gene: TRBV7-3
abundance: .
CDR3aa: CASSLRTSGGANEQFF
CDR3nt: TGTGCCAGCAGCTTACGGACTAGCGGGGGGGCCAATGAGCAGTTCTTC